The next 30 T cell receptor beta chains were all read from a single sample in a study of T cell repertoires in cytomegalovirus infection. A single record per CDR3 protein comes from TCRdb applying MiXCR to the reads. The sample includes 360,000 or so distinct CDR3 sequences, roughly a third of them seen just once. Antigens of these TCRs are unknown. Source: cultured PBMCs, taken from culture after CMV antigen stimulation. These receptors all come from a human donor in good health (CMV status not recorded). Some clones in this sample may be carry-over from other donors' samples.

V and J are TRBV7-8 and TRBJ1-6; D is undetermined. The CDR3 has 13 amino acids. V lost 1 base and J lost 10, with 8 bases in between. Germline values: CDR1 SGHVS, CDR2 FQNEAQ. The CDR3 loop is CASSLVLGSPLHF. The CDR3 DNA is TGTGCCAGCAGCTTAGTGCTGGGGTCACCCCTCCACTTT.

This chain uses TRBV7-2 with TRBJ2-5, with no clear D. The CDR3 runs 14 residues. The V gene's germline CDR1 is SGHTA and CDR2 FQGNSA. The V end lost 5 bases, the J end lost 5 bases, and 15 bases lay between the germline ends. CDR3 coding DNA: TGTGCCAGCAGCACGCACTCGATGAAGGAGACCCAGTACTTC. Translation: CASSTHSMKETQYF.

The gene calls are TRBV7-2 and TRBJ1-5, with a weak D call TRBD1 (5 bases). This CDR3 has 13 amino acids. CDR1 is SGHTA and CDR2 is FQGNSA in the germline V gene. Trimming took off 3 bases at V and 16 bases at J, with 19 bases between the two ends. The CDR3 coding sequence is TGTGCCAGCAGCTTGGGCGGGGCCGAGTCCACCCATTTT. Its protein is CASSLGGAESTHF.

This clonotype has a handful of counts. V and J are TRBV27 and TRBJ2-5, with a possible D match to TRBD1 (5 bases). This CDR3 spans 12 amino acids. The V and J ends lost 3 bases and 5 bases respectively, with 7 bases between them. The V gene's germline CDR1 is MNHEY and CDR2 SMNVEV (reference sequence). CDR3 sequence reads: CASSFPGETQYF. The CDR3 DNA sequence: TGTGCCAGCAGTTTCCCAGGGGAGACCCAGTACTTC.

This clonotype was seen a few times. This chain connects TRBV12-3 or TRBV12-4 to TRBJ1-1; 9 bases are a match to TRBD1. This CDR3 is 14 amino acids long. The V segment lost 7 bases and the J segment 5 bases; nucleotides outside the gene matches: 8. In nucleotides, the CDR3 is TGTGCCAGCAAAACCGGACAGGGGATTACTGAAGCTTTCTTT. It yields the protein CASKTGQGITEAFF.

This clonotype was picked up a small number of times. The chain joins TRBV7-8 to TRBJ2-6; the D is unclear. Trimming stripped 5 bases from V and 0 bases from J, with 11 bases between. CDR3 size: 16 residues. Looked up from germline, CDR1 is SGHVS and CDR2 is FQNEAQ. Here the CDR3 DNA reads TGTGCCAGCAGCCATAGCAGATTCTCTGGGGCCAACGTCCTGACTTTC. It is translated as CASSHSRFSGANVLTF.

This clonotype was found many times. V gene TRBV28 combines with J gene TRBJ2-7; the D gene is possibly TRBD2 (7 bases). The CDR3 totals 15 residues. V lost 6 bases and J lost 5, with 20 bases in between. Germline CDR1 reads MDHEN; CDR2 reads SYDVKM. CDR3 region: CASSPRLGAGDEQYV. CDR3 coding DNA: TGTGCCAGCAGCCCACGGTTGGGGGCGGGGGACGAGCAGTACGTC.

The chain combines TRBV6-2 or TRBV6-3 with TRBJ2-7; 8 nucleotides match TRBD2. The CDR3 loop spans 15 amino acids. The junction had 13 bases not matched to a gene; V was cut back by 5 bases and J by 7 bases. CDR1 and CDR2 (germline): MNHEY, SVGEGT. The CDR3 DNA follows: TGTGCCAGCAGTCTACGTGTCGGGAGGGATTTTGAGCAGTACGTC. Protein sequence: CASSLRVGRDFEQYV.

V and J are TRBV7-2 and TRBJ2-3; D is unresolved. This CDR3 is 17 amino acids long. The germline V and J ends were trimmed by 1 base and 0 bases, with 14 bases remaining between them. Germline CDR1 reads SGHTA; CDR2 reads FQGNSA. The CDR3 DNA is TGTGCCAGCAGCTTAGTATGGTTCAGAGACAGCACAGATACGCAGTATTTT. Protein: CASSLVWFRDSTDTQYF.

DNA of the CDR3: TGTGCCAGCAGTGACCGGACAAACAAAAACATTCAGTACTTC. It yields the protein CASSDRTNKNIQYF. V gene TRBV2 combines with J gene TRBJ2-4; the D gene is possibly TRBD1 (5 bases). In germline, CDR1 is SNHLY, CDR2 FYNNEI. Trimming stripped 3 bases from V and 3 bases from J, with 9 bases between. The CDR3 runs 14 residues. The full variable domain, with the rest looked up from reference TRBV2 and TRBJ2-4, is EPEVTQTPSHQVTQMGQEVILRCVPISNHLYFYWYRQILGQKVEFLVSFYNNEISEKSEIFDDQFSVERPDGSNFTLKIRSTKLEDSAMYFCASSDRTNKNIQYFGAGTRLSVL.

The V gene is TRBV28, the J gene TRBJ1-4; 8 bases match TRBD1. The V gene end was trimmed by 1 base and the J gene end by 0 bases; junction bases not matched to a gene: 4. Germline loops: CDR1 MDHEN, CDR2 SYDVKM. The length of the CDR3 is 17 residues. The CDR3 DNA is TGTGCCAGCAGTTTATTCCTGGACAGGGCAACTAATGAAAAACTGTTTTTT. Protein product: CASSLFLDRATNEKLFF.

In this sample, this clonotype turned up a few times. The chain links TRBV7-6 to TRBJ2-3; 14 bases agree with TRBD2. Germline V gene data show CDR1 as SGHVS and CDR2 as FNYEAQ. V shed 4 bases, J shed 4 bases, and the junction held 7 bases outside the gene matches. The CDR3 consists of 17 residues. The CDR3 region is CASSSTGTSGSADTQYF. The CDR3 nucleotides read TGTGCCAGCAGCTCGACCGGGACTAGCGGGAGTGCAGATACGCAGTATTTT.

The gene calls are TRBV5-7 and TRBJ2-7; no reliable D call. TRBV5-7 is an ORF, with its function uncertain. The CDR3 is made up of 12 amino acids. Trimming cost V 3 bases and J 3 bases, with 7 bases left between them. CDR3 nucleotide sequence: TGTGCCAGCAGCTGCCAGCGCTACGAGCAGTACGTC. Residues: CASSCQRYEQYV.

In its sample, this clonotype was seen a few times. This chain uses TRBV6-2 or TRBV6-3 with TRBJ1-1; possible D gene TRBD1, 6 bases. V lost 1 base and J lost 3, with 24 bases in between. The germline gives CDR1 MNHEY, CDR2 SVGEGT. The CDR3 is 19 residues long. This CDR3 reads CASSYYPTGGGLKDTEAFF. CDR3 DNA: TGTGCCAGCAGTTACTACCCCACCGGTGGGGGGCTTAAGGACACTGAAGCTTTCTTT.

The J gene is TRBJ1-6, the V gene TRBV28, with D uncertain. Germline CDR1 reads MDHEN; CDR2 reads SYDVKM. Trimming removed 4 bases from V and 13 bases from J, with 11 bases in between. This CDR3 contains 12 residues. CDR3 nucleotides: TGTGCCAGCAGTTCCCCGTCCTTCCCCCTCCACTTT. Translated: CASSSPSFPLHF.

There are a few counts of this clonotype. The V gene is TRBV7-9, the J gene TRBJ2-1, with D unresolved. The CDR3 totals 12 residues. The ends were cut back, 4 bases at V and 10 bases at J, with 11 bases in the middle. The germline V gene has CDR1 SEHNR and CDR2 FQNEAQ (reference sequence). CDR3 residues: CASSSLSWEQFF. CDR3 DNA sequence: TGTGCCAGCAGCTCCCTAAGTTGGGAGCAGTTCTTC.

This clonotype has just a few counts. CDR3 sequence: CASSLPVGTEAFF. The CDR3 DNA follows: TGTGCCAGCAGTTTACCGGTGGGCACTGAAGCTTTCTTT. The V gene is TRBV28, the J gene TRBJ1-1; D not resolved. The V end lost 2 bases, the J end lost 4 bases, and 8 bases lay between the germline ends. The CDR3 length is 13 residues. CDR1 is MDHEN and CDR2 is SYDVKM in the germline V gene.

The chain employs TRBV14 and TRBJ1-4; possibly TRBD1 for D (5 bases). This CDR3 contains 14 residues. Trimming took off 4 bases at V and 0 bases at J, with 6 bases between the two ends. Looked up from germline, CDR1 is SGHDN and CDR2 is FVKESK. Written as DNA, the CDR3 is TGTGCCAGCAGCCTGACAGCAACTAATGAAAAACTGTTTTTT. This translates into CASSLTATNEKLFF. Variable domain in full (rest from reference TRBV14 and TRBJ1-4): EAGVTQFPSHSVIEKGQTVTLRCDPISGHDNLYWYRRVMGKEIKFLLHFVKESKQDESGMPNNRFLAERTGGTYSTLKVQPAELEDSGVYFCASSLTATNEKLFFGSGTQLSVL.

In its sample, this clonotype was seen many times. V and J are TRBV7-9 and TRBJ1-1; D not certain. Trimming took 5 bases from V and 0 from J, leaving 7 bases between them. The length of the CDR3 is 13 residues. CDR1 SEHNR and CDR2 FQNEAQ come from the germline V gene (reference sequence). The CDR3 DNA reads as TGTGCCAGCAGCCTGACCATGAACACTGAAGCTTTCTTT. Translating it yields CASSLTMNTEAFF.

This clonotype has only one observation. J is TRBJ2-4 and V is TRBV10-3; no clear D gene. V was cut by 0 bases and J by 6 bases, with 6 bases left in between. Germline V CDR1 and CDR2: ENHRY, SYGVKD. CDR3 length: 13 residues. The CDR3 DNA is TGTGCCATCAGTGAGTCGGCCCCAAACATTCAGTACTTC. Its protein product is CAISESAPNIQYF.

In its sample, this clonotype was seen many times. V is TRBV2 and J is TRBJ2-5; no reliable D call. Per germline, CDR1 SNHLY and CDR2 FYNNEI. The CDR3 sequence is 13 residues long. Between the trimmed V and J ends, which lost 5 bases and 5 bases, there was a span of 12 bases. The CDR3 spells CASSSTLGETQYF. The CDR3 region has the DNA TGTGCCAGCAGTTCGACCCTGGGCGAGACCCAGTACTTC.

This clonotype was counted only a few times. The rearrangement links TRBV2 to TRBJ2-5; D might be TRBD2 (6 bases). Per germline, CDR1 SNHLY and CDR2 FYNNEI. V lost 8 bases, J lost 5 bases, and 21 bases lay in between. This CDR3 comprises 15 residues. The CDR3 sequence: CASWGYSGPQETQYF. The DNA of the CDR3 is TGTGCCAGCTGGGGTTATAGCGGACCACAGGAGACCCAGTACTTC.

This clonotype was seen ten or more times. This sequence joins TRBV12-3 or TRBV12-4 and TRBJ2-7; perhaps TRBD1 as D (6 bases). The CDR3 consists of 14 residues. V was cut by 6 bases and J by 4 bases, with 16 bases left in between. In DNA, the CDR3 is TGTGCCAGCAGCCTACCTGGGGGCAAATACGAGCAGTACTTC. Translation: CASSLPGGKYEQYF.

The V and J genes are TRBV27 and TRBJ1-6; D gene unclear. CDR3 length equals 15 residues. Germline values: CDR1 MNHEY, CDR2 SMNVEV (reference sequence). Trimming removed 5 bases from V and 2 bases from J, with 10 bases in between. The CDR3 DNA is TGTGCCAGCAGTCCCGGCGACACCTATAATTCACCCCTCCACTTT. Translated, it gives CASSPGDTYNSPLHF.

The chain links TRBV4-3 to TRBJ2-1; TRBD2 agrees at 10 bases. The J segment lost 15 bases and the V segment lost 3 bases, leaving 5 bases of the junction unmatched. The CDR3 length is 12 residues. From germline, CDR1 is LGHNA and CDR2 YSLEER. The CDR3 loop is CASSHPSGSLFF. The CDR3 nucleotides are TGCGCCAGCAGCCACCCTAGCGGGAGCCTGTTCTTC.

This clonotype has only a few counts. The chain joins TRBV29-1 to TRBJ2-7; TRBD1 matches at 8 bases. Unmatched junction bases numbered 11, after V lost 3 bases and J lost 7 bases. This CDR3 is built from 14 residues. CDR1 and CDR2 (germline): SQVTM, ANQGSEA. The CDR3: CSVDLGRGLGEQYF. The CDR3 DNA is TGCAGCGTTGATTTGGGCAGGGGGCTTGGGGAGCAGTACTTC.

The V gene is TRBV30, the J gene TRBJ2-5, with a possible D match to TRBD2 (6 bases). CDR3 length: 15 residues. The germline V and J ends were trimmed by 5 bases and 2 bases, with 18 bases remaining between them. Germline V lookup: CDR1 GTSNPN, CDR2 SVGIG (reference sequence). In nucleotides, the CDR3 is TGTGCCTGGCGGACGGAGGGACGGGGACAAGAGACCCAGTACTTC. Protein product: CAWRTEGRGQETQYF. Full variable domain (missing parts from reference TRBV30 and TRBJ2-5): SQTIHQWPATLVQPVGSPLSLECTVEGTSNPNLYWYRQAAGRGLQLLFYSVGIGQISSEVPQNLSASRPQDRQFILSSKKLLLSDSGFYLCAWRTEGRGQETQYFGPGTRLLVL.

This clonotype was observed at least ten times. The V and J genes are TRBV7-2 and TRBJ2-7; the D gene is possibly TRBD1 (5 bases). The V gene's germline CDR1 is SGHTA and CDR2 FQGNSA. The CDR3 length is 13 residues. V lost 3 bases and J 2 bases, leaving 8 bases between the germline ends. The CDR3: CASSLTATYEQYF. For the CDR3, the DNA is TGTGCCAGCAGCTTGACAGCCACCTACGAGCAGTACTTC.

The chain carries TRBV12-3 or TRBV12-4 and TRBJ1-5, with unresolved D. Trimming removed 2 bases at V and 0 bases at J, with 8 bases between. This CDR3 contains 15 residues. The CDR3 DNA is TGTGCCAGCAGTTTAATAGAGAATAGCAATCAGCCCCAGCATTTT. Translation gives CASSLIENSNQPQHF.

This chain connects TRBV6-1 to TRBJ1-1; D unclear. The germline CDR1 and CDR2 sequences are MNHNS and SASEGT. The CDR3 has 14 amino acids. The germline V and J ends were trimmed by 5 bases and 10 bases, with 20 bases remaining between them. The CDR3 bases are TGTGCCAGCAGTCAACCCGGGTCATCAGTTAGAGCTTTCTTT. Protein sequence: CASSQPGSSVRAFF.